The 21 T cell receptor beta chains listed next were all sequenced from one sample in a study of cytomegalovirus exposure and HLA in healthy donors. Primers included in the PCR were 60 Vbeta and 13 Jbeta primers. TCRdb's table, derived via immunoSEQ multiplex PCR, lists solely in-frame clones and lacks some. The table has about 140,000 clones, just under 85% seen once. Specimen: PBMCs. The receptors stem from a young man in good health and CMV-seropositive.

V and J are TRBV28 and TRBJ1-2; 7 nucleotides align to TRBD1. In germline, CDR1 is MDHEN, CDR2 SYDVKM. The V and J ends lost 7 bases and 5 bases, in that order; junction bases with no gene match: 13. This CDR3 region has 15 residues. CDR3 nucleotide sequence: TGTGCCAGCACTCTGGCAGGGGGAGGTGCGTATGGCTACACCTTC. Translated, it gives CASTLAGGGAYGYTF.

The rearrangement uses TRBV5-4 and TRBJ2-1, with TRBD2 matching 7 bases. V was clipped by 3 bases and J by 6 bases; unmatched bases: 6. The CDR3 is 14 amino acids. The germline gives CDR1 SGHNT, CDR2 YYREEE (reference sequence). CDR3 sequence reads: CASSYYGEGNEQFF. For the CDR3, the DNA is TGTGCCAGCAGCTATTATGGGGAGGGCAATGAGCAGTTCTTC.

The CDR3: CAWSVRTGTSTDTQYF. The CDR3 DNA is TGTGCCTGGAGTGTACGGACAGGAACTAGCACAGATACGCAGTATTTT. The chain has TRBV30 and TRBJ2-3, with 7 bases identical to TRBD1. CDR3 length equals 16 residues. V trimming: 0 bases; J trimming: 0 bases; junction bases outside the gene matches: 6. Germline V gene data show CDR1 as GTSNPN and CDR2 as SVGIG (reference sequence).

CDR3 in DNA: TGTGCCAGCAGTCCGGGGGGGGAGGGGGAGCAGTACTTC. Protein product: CASSPGGEGEQYF. The chain employs TRBV28 and TRBJ2-7, with 8 bases aligning to TRBD2. J gave up 7 bases and V 5 bases, and 7 bases lay outside the gene matches. The CDR3 runs 13 residues. Germline V gene data show CDR1 as MDHEN and CDR2 as SYDVKM.

The chain recombines TRBV2 with TRBJ1-3, with D uncertain. Germline V gene lookup returns CDR1 SNHLY and CDR2 FYNNEI. V lost 6 bases and J 4 bases, leaving 16 bases between the germline ends. The CDR3 consists of 15 residues. The CDR3 sequence is CASRPGEWTGNTIYF. Written as DNA, the CDR3 is TGTGCCAGCAGACCCGGGGAGTGGACGGGAAACACCATATATTTT. Full variable domain (remainder filled in from reference TRBV2 and TRBJ1-3): EPEVTQTPSHQVTQMGQEVILRCVPISNHLYFYWYRQILGQKVEFLVSFYNNEISEKSEIFDDQFSVERPDGSNFTLKIRSTKLEDSAMYFCASRPGEWTGNTIYFGEGSWLTVV.

The chain joins TRBV6-5 to TRBJ2-1; TRBD1 aligns across 7 bases. With V trimmed by 5 bases and J by 2 bases, 3 bases remained unmatched. The germline V gene encodes CDR1 MNHEY and CDR2 SVGAGI. The CDR3 contains 14 residues. The CDR3 DNA reads TGTGCCAGCAGTCACAGGGGCCCCTACAATGAGCAGTTCTTC. Its protein product is CASSHRGPYNEQFF.

The genes are TRBV28 and TRBJ1-1; TRBD1 agrees at 12 bases. Germline V gives CDR1 MDHEN, CDR2 SYDVKM. There are 15 residues in the CDR3. V lost 6 bases, J lost 3 bases, and 5 bases stayed unmatched. In nucleotides, the CDR3 is TGTGCCAGCAGGGGACAGGGGGCTGGGGACACTGAAGCTTTCTTT. Translated, it gives CASRGQGAGDTEAFF. The full variable domain, rest sourced from reference TRBV28 and TRBJ1-1, is DVKVTQSSRYLVKRTGEKVFLECVQDMDHENMFWYRQDPGLGLRLIYFSYDVKMKEKGDIPEGYSVSREKKERFSLILESASTNQTSMYLCASRGQGAGDTEAFFGQGTRLTVV.

V gene TRBV7-9 combines with J gene TRBJ2-3; TRBD1 agrees at 7 bases. The CDR3 covers 15 residues. V was clipped by 3 bases and J by 0 bases; unmatched bases: 3. The V gene's germline CDR1 is SEHNR and CDR2 FQNEAQ (reference sequence). CDR3 coding DNA: TGTGCCAGCAGCTTTTGGACAGGAAGCACAGATACGCAGTATTTT. It encodes CASSFWTGSTDTQYF.

The V gene is TRBV7-2, the J gene TRBJ1-4, with a possible D match to TRBD1 (6 bases). Trimming cost V 5 bases and J 6 bases, with 19 bases left between them. This CDR3 is 16 amino acids long. CDR1 and CDR2 from the germline V gene are SGHTA and FQGNSA. CDR3 sequence (DNA): TGTGCCAGCAGCCTGAACCCGGGGACATCCCATGAAAAACTGTTTTTT. It codes for CASSLNPGTSHEKLFF.

V is TRBV12-5 and J is TRBJ2-5; D gene uncertain. Trimming shortened V by 6 bases and J by 5 bases, and 10 bases separated the two germline ends. The CDR3 has 12 amino acids. Germline-derived CDR1 and CDR2 are LGHNT and FRNRAP. CDR3 protein: CASGPERETQYF. Here the CDR3 DNA reads TGTGCTAGTGGGCCTGAGAGGGAGACCCAGTACTTC.

This chain uses TRBV21-1 with TRBJ2-5; the D call in the table, TRBD2, was not verified against the DNA. TRBV21-1 is a pseudogene segment. The CDR3 is 14 residues long. The CDR3 coding sequence is TGTGCCAGCAGCGGACGTATTGAGGGAGAGACCCAGTACTTC. Amino acids: CASSGRIEGETQYF.

The chain combines TRBV28 with TRBJ1-5; TRBD1 is a possible D gene (6 bases). The V gene lost 4 bases and the J gene lost 4 bases, with 14 bases spanning the gap. The CDR3 contains 15 residues. Germline CDR1 and CDR2: MDHEN and SYDVKM. CDR3 in DNA: TGTGCCAGCAGTTCTCCCGGACAGCTTAATCAGCCCCAGCATTTT. Translated, it gives CASSSPGQLNQPQHF.

The V and J genes are TRBV11-2 and TRBJ1-1; D not certain. Germline CDR1 and CDR2: SGHAT and FQNNGV. V lost 3 bases and J 1 base, leaving 6 bases between the germline ends. There are 13 residues in the CDR3. CDR3 loop: CASSLSGNTEAFF. The CDR3 DNA follows: TGTGCCAGCAGCTTGTCGGGGAACACTGAAGCTTTCTTT.

This rearrangement joins TRBV5-1 to TRBJ2-7; weak D call: TRBD1 (8 bases). Germline assignment: CDR1 SGHRS and CDR2 YFSETQ. The CDR3 is 16 residues long. V lost 4 bases and J 6 bases, leaving 23 bases between the germline ends. The CDR3: CASSTVPGGRGSEQYF. The CDR3 DNA sequence: TGCGCCAGCAGCACAGTACCAGGGGGCCGCGGGAGCGAGCAGTACTTC.

The genes are TRBV28 and TRBJ2-3; TRBD2 agrees at 11 bases. The CDR3 has 18 amino acids. Germline CDR1 MDHEN, CDR2 SYDVKM. J was trimmed by 0 bases and V by 2 bases; bases with no gene match: 7. CDR3 residues: CASSLPTSGDLSTDTQYF. CDR3 nucleotide sequence: TGTGCCAGCAGTTTACCGACTAGCGGGGACCTCAGCACAGATACGCAGTATTTT. The full variable domain, with the rest looked up from reference TRBV28 and TRBJ2-3, is DVKVTQSSRYLVKRTGEKVFLECVQDMDHENMFWYRQDPGLGLRLIYFSYDVKMKEKGDIPEGYSVSREKKERFSLILESASTNQTSMYLCASSLPTSGDLSTDTQYFGPGTRLTVL.

The chain joins TRBV11-2 to TRBJ2-1; 8 bases map to TRBD2. Germline lookup yields CDR1 SGHAT and CDR2 FQNNGV. The CDR3 covers 16 residues. V shed 4 bases and J 5 bases; nucleotides not matched to a gene: 10. The CDR3: CASSSSSGGAHNEQFF. The CDR3 DNA reads as TGTGCCAGCAGCTCCAGCTCCGGGGGGGCCCACAATGAGCAGTTCTTC.

The rearrangement links TRBV11-2 to TRBJ2-2; a weak D match, TRBD1 (6 bases). The V and J ends lost 3 bases and 5 bases respectively, with 7 bases between them. CDR3 length equals 13 residues. Germline CDR1 and CDR2: SGHAT and FQNNGV. The CDR3 region is CASSLDRTGELFF. The CDR3 nucleotides read TGTGCCAGCAGCTTGGACAGAACCGGGGAGCTGTTTTTT.

The chain is built from TRBV28 and TRBJ2-1; D is ambiguous. The ends were cut back, 2 bases at V and 6 bases at J, with 17 bases in the middle. CDR3 length equals 16 residues. Germline lookup yields CDR1 MDHEN and CDR2 SYDVKM. This CDR3 is CASSLVLESWVNEQFF. The DNA for the CDR3 is TGTGCCAGCAGTTTAGTCCTAGAGAGCTGGGTCAATGAGCAGTTCTTC.

The rearrangement uses TRBV9 and TRBJ2-5, with D perhaps TRBD1 (5 bases). The CDR3 is 13 amino acids. CDR1 and CDR2 from the germline V gene are SGDLS and YYNGEE. V was cut by 0 bases and J by 5 bases, with 8 bases left in between. The CDR3 is CASSVGAGETQYF. The CDR3 DNA sequence: TGTGCCAGCAGCGTAGGGGCAGGGGAGACCCAGTACTTC.

The chain recombines TRBV7-9 with TRBJ2-1; D is perhaps TRBD2 (6 bases). Trimming shortened V by 6 bases and J by 1 base, and 10 bases separated the two germline ends. Germline V CDR1 and CDR2: SEHNR, FQNEAQ (reference sequence). The CDR3 loop spans 14 amino acids. CDR3 protein: CASRTGLSYNEQFF. In nucleotides, the CDR3 is TGTGCCAGCAGGACGGGACTTTCCTACAATGAGCAGTTCTTC.

With regard to this clone: A read error may produce the germline difference seen at one junction end. V usage is TRBV7-7 and J usage is TRBJ2-1, with 10 bases that match TRBD1. Germline values: CDR1 SSHAT, CDR2 FNYEAQ (reference sequence). This CDR3 spans 13 amino acids. CDR3 DNA sequence: TGTGCTAGCAGCCGGGACAGGGGCAATGAGCAGTTCTTC. Translated, it gives CASSRDRGNEQFF.